The clone carrying this T cell receptor beta chain has at least ten counts. CDR1 and CDR2 (germline): DFQATT, SNEGSKA (reference sequence). V lost 3 bases and J lost 6, with 12 bases in between. The CDR3 covers 13 residues. The PBMCs were sourced from fresh peripheral blood (less than 11 ml). The sample belongs to a study of T cells in Graves' hyperthyroidism and ophthalmopathy. Template material for amplifying TCR beta CDR3 regions consisted of RNA transcripts. The HTBI primer set served for first-round RT-PCR of the TCR CDR3. A single record per CDR3 protein comes from TCRdb applying MiXCR to the multiplex PCR reads. The sample lists fewer than 250,000 distinct CDR3 sequences; around 17% were seen once.

Sequenced input: blood. The clonotype originates from a woman between 18 and 29 years old with Graves' ophthalmopathy. This sequence joins TRBV20-1 and TRBJ1-5; no definite D call. CDR3: CSAREVASQPQHF. DNA of the CDR3: TGCAGTGCTAGGGAGGTGGCAAGTCAGCCCCAGCATTTT.